This T cell receptor (beta chain) is from a study (dated by TCRdb to the early 2020s). Overall study outcomes, separate from this receptor: According to the authors, more investigation is needed, including longitudinal sampling and evaluation of a control group.

Worth noting for this clone: It lacks a known antigen. One base away there is no much larger clone; base qualities are not given.

PBMCs were separated from peripheral blood, and TCR beta sequencing was performed on genomic DNA obtained from unsorted PBMCs. Survey-level sequencing on the immunoSEQ platform was used to profile the TCR beta chain repertoires. As for the authors' bioinformatics: Repertoire diversity was quantified by the inverse Simpson index, and CDR3 amino acid length spectratypes and V-J pairing frequencies were compared. Clonotypes specific to SARS-CoV-2, CMV, influenza A and EBV were annotated by matching TCR beta CDR3 sequences against VDJdb. TCRdb carries this immuneACCESS record with in-frame sequences only. Its versions omit some clonotypes, under half of them owing to an unresolved V gene in the studies checked, with the rest unexplained. The DNA was the basis for D and trimming; V, J and clone size are from that table. The sample records 60,000 to 85,000 clones, roughly 95% of which are singletons. The top ten hold roughly 4.5% of the sample.

V and J are truncated by 2 bases and 0 bases respectively, leaving an intervening sequence of 8 bases. The CDR3 contains 14 residues, cysteine and phenylalanine counted. CDR3 DNA is the only sequence kept; it has 42 bases, read in frame from the first base. The CDR1 and CDR2 encoded by the germline V gene are SGHDN and FVKESK. The chain joins TRBV14 to TRBJ2-7; the D call is tentative, TRBD1 or TRBD2, as each matches 5 bases. Sequencing was done on a sample of PBMCs. The clonotype originates from a man aged 40-49 years with rheumatoid arthritis. The DNA sequence is given as TGTGCCAGCAGCCAATACGGGGCCTCCTACGAGCAGTACTTC. Its product reads: CASSQYGASYEQYF. The CDR3 plus the reference TRBV14 and TRBJ2-7 genes for the other parts give the full variable domain: EAGVTQFPSHSVIEKGQTVTLRCDPISGHDNLYWYRRVMGKEIKFLLHFVKESKQDESGMPNNRFLAERTGGTYSTLKVQPAELEDSGVYFCASSQYGASYEQYFGPGTRLTVT.